The 9 T cell receptor beta chains listed next were all sequenced from one sample in a study of T cells in tuberculosis. Some clones are missing from TCRdb's copy, which holds only in-frame ones; the method was immunoSEQ multiplex PCR. The data hold around 39,000 clones, with about 93% observed a single time. The material sequenced was PBMCs. All receptors derive from a donor aged 5 to 30 with latent tuberculosis or without tuberculosis infection.

This clone was counted only a few times. V and J are TRBV5-6 and TRBJ1-2, with D possibly being TRBD1 (5 bases). The CDR3 has 14 amino acids. Germline loops: CDR1 SGHDT, CDR2 YYEEEE. V shed 5 bases and J shed 3 bases, with 14 bases lying between them. In nucleotides, the CDR3 is TGTGCCAGCAGTTCCATGGGGCGAGACTATGGCTACACCTTC. It encodes CASSSMGRDYGYTF. The full variable domain, in which reference TRBV5-6 and TRBJ1-2 provide the parts outside the CDR3, is DAGVTQSPTHLIKTRGQQVTLRCSPKSGHDTVSWYQQALGQGPQFIFQYYEEEERQRGNFPDRFSGHQFPNYSSELNVNALLLGDSALYLCASSSMGRDYGYTFGSGTRLTVV.

V and J are TRBV5-6 and TRBJ1-3; D unclear. The V end lost 0 bases, the J end lost 3 bases, and 19 bases lay between the germline ends. This CDR3 spans 18 amino acids. Germline CDR1 SGHDT, CDR2 YYEEEE. The CDR3 sequence: CASSLAPWEANYGNTIYF. The DNA of the CDR3 is TGTGCCAGCAGCTTGGCACCCTGGGAGGCTAACTATGGAAACACCATATATTTT.

The CDR3 sequence: CASSPSRQGKNQPQHF. For the CDR3, the DNA is TGTGCCAGCAGCCCATCAAGACAGGGGAAAAATCAGCCCCAGCATTTT. The chain links TRBV6-6 to TRBJ1-5, with 8 positions matching TRBD1. Losses at the gene ends were 6 bases for V and 4 bases for J; bases not matched to a gene: 11. Germline V gene sequence: CDR1 MNHNY, CDR2 SVGAGI (reference sequence). CDR3 length equals 16 residues.

This chain connects TRBV10-1 to TRBJ1-1; D might be TRBD1 (6 bases). Between the trimmed V and J ends, which lost 8 bases and 3 bases, there was a span of 16 bases. CDR3 length: 14 residues. Germline V gene sequence: CDR1 WNHNN, CDR2 SYGVQD (reference sequence). The CDR3 sequence: CASREPGGDTEAFF. CDR3 nucleotides: TGCGCCAGCCGCGAACCGGGGGGCGACACTGAAGCTTTCTTT.

The chain has TRBV6-1 and TRBJ1-2; TRBD1 matches at 10 bases. The CDR3 is made up of 15 amino acids. V lost 1 base, J lost 3 bases, and 2 bases stayed unmatched. Germline values: CDR1 MNHNS, CDR2 SASEGT. This CDR3 is CASSEETGGYYGYTF. The CDR3 nucleotides are TGTGCCAGCAGTGAAGAGACAGGGGGCTACTATGGCTACACCTTC.

The J gene is TRBJ1-2, the V gene TRBV10-3; the D is unclear. This CDR3 region has 15 residues. Germline loops: CDR1 ENHRY, CDR2 SYGVKD. V was clipped by 0 bases and J by 6 bases, with 14 bases between them. DNA for the CDR3: TGTGCCATCAGTGAGTCGACATACGCTTCGGATGGCTACACCTTC. It is translated as CAISESTYASDGYTF.

The DNA of the CDR3 is TGTGCCAGCGAGGGTACGGGGGGCCCCGAGCAGTACTTC. It encodes CASEGTGGPEQYF. The chain links TRBV7-9 to TRBJ2-7; D is possibly TRBD2 (7 bases). Trimming pared 8 bases from V and 6 bases from J, leaving 17 bases between. The CDR3 runs to 13 residues. The germline gives CDR1 SEHNR, CDR2 FQNEAQ (reference sequence).

V and J are TRBV6-4 and TRBJ1-2; D gene ambiguous. Germline CDR1 is MRHNA and CDR2 is SNTAGT. The V and J ends lost 3 bases and 4 bases respectively, with 15 bases between them. The CDR3 length is 15 residues. The CDR3 spells CASSEGSPGIYGYTF. CDR3 coding DNA: TGTGCCAGCAGTGAAGGGTCGCCGGGGATCTATGGCTACACCTTC.

This clone occurred once. The chain joins TRBV7-2 to TRBJ1-4, with 7 nucleotides matching TRBD1. The CDR3 runs to 15 residues. The germline V gene encodes CDR1 SGHTA and CDR2 FQGNSA. Unmatched junction bases numbered 9, after V lost 3 bases and J lost 8 bases. The CDR3 loop is CASSFHRGSGEKLFF. The CDR3 nucleotides read TGTGCCAGCAGCTTTCACAGGGGCTCGGGGGAAAAACTGTTTTTT.